This TCR beta chain was captured by sequencing in a study of blood T cell repertoires in COVID-19. About the research overall: The United States, Italy and Spain were the sources of the acute and convalescent COVID-19 samples.

Sequencing used immunoSEQ multiplex PCR; TCRdb keeps in-frame clones, though not all of them. The sample has 200,000 or so clones, around 90% seen once. Per germline, CDR1 GTSNPN and CDR2 SVGIG (reference sequence). The CDR3 has 12 amino acids. V gave up 2 bases and J gave up 8 bases, with 12 bases separating them. This clonotype was obtained from a young woman who had recovered from COVID-19. What was sequenced was PBMCs or T cells enriched from blood (not recorded which). The chain is built from TRBV30 and TRBJ1-1; no clear D gene. Here the CDR3 reads CAWSSGFIEAFF. In DNA form, the CDR3 reads TGTGCCTGGAGTTCGGGATTTATCGAAGCTTTCTTT.